This T cell receptor beta chain was captured by sequencing in a study of CD8 T cells in Susac syndrome. Regarding the study as a whole: By the study's own acknowledgment, its TCR sequencing and HLA analysis included relatively few individuals.

Reverse transcription of about 0.45 to 1 ug RNA was carried out with random hexamers. TCRdb re-derived calls from the immunoSEQ multiplex PCR reads in MiXCR, one entry per CDR3 protein. Of 100,000 or so distinct CDR3 sequences listed, 80% to 95% are singletons. The T cells that were sequenced for TCR beta were CD8+ and CD4+ cells from blood. The control participants were healthy donors, and these controls were matched with respect to both age and sex. TEMRA cells were FACS-enriched, while CD8+ and CD4+ T cells were negatively isolated. Germline CDR1 is SGHVS and CDR2 is FNYEAQ. Trimming pared 5 bases from V and 1 base from J, leaving 5 bases between. The CDR3 sequence is 13 residues long. Remarks on this clonotype: Its antigen is still unknown.

Sequenced material: CD8+ T cells from PBMCs. The chain uses TRBV7-6 and TRBJ2-2; no clear D. The sequence came from a human donor in good health. The CDR3 DNA is TGTGCCAGCAGCGTTCAGAACACCGGGGAGCTGTTTTTT. Its translation is CASSVQNTGELFF.